This TCR beta chain was captured by sequencing in a study of T cell clonality in common variable immunodeficiency. Study-level points and caveats: TCRbeta clonality was increased in CVID versus healthy controls. Compared with controls, CVID subjects had fewer shared TCRbeta clones.

Looked up from germline, CDR1 is KGHDR and CDR2 is SFDVKD. This CDR3 spans 16 amino acids. J lost 4 bases, V lost 3 bases, and 7 bases had no gene match. CVID and control samples used equivalent genomic DNA input. Using immunoSEQ multiplex PCR, the repertoire was profiled, and TCRdb retains in-frame clones only, with some absent. Observed in the sample are tens of thousands of clones, none of them singletons. This clone was counted ten times or more. Its specificity is not known. Read sequence stops 3 residues before the CDR3 end, and the germline J gene provides the missing end. Caucasian heritage predominated among both patients and controls.

This receptor was obtained from a person between 18 and 75 years old in good health. Sequencing was done on a sample of peripheral blood mononuclear cells. The chain combines TRBV24-1 with TRBJ1-5, with 8 bases fitting TRBD1. Here the CDR3 reads CATSDARTGFNQPQHF. The sequenced part of the CDR3 DNA is TGTGCCACCAGTGATGCAAGGACAGGGTTTAATCAGCCC.